This T cell receptor (beta chain) was sequenced for a study of OX40 agonist ivuxolimab in advanced cancers. Overall study context: Ivuxolimab was delivered to patients intravenously every 2 weeks at doses spanning 0.01 to 10 mg/kg. Males comprised roughly four fifths of the group, whose mean age was about 60 years (range roughly 20 to 90). Study-level points and caveats: People who partly responded at 0.1-3.0 mg/kg had some of the least clonal expansion seen.

Unmatched junction bases numbered 5, after V lost 10 bases and J lost 0 bases. The CDR3 covers 14 residues. The V gene's germline CDR1 is MNHEY and CDR2 SMNVEV (reference sequence). The sample holds one count of this clone. Its specificity is unknown. This table comes from immunoSEQ multiplex PCR, and its TCRdb copy is limited to in-frame clones, with some not included. The sample lists about 69,000 clones, 90% to 95% occurring once. This sequence was found in an adult with an advanced solid tumor such as melanoma, head and neck, liver or kidney cancer. The V call is TRBV27, the J call TRBJ2-2, with TRBD2 identical over 7 bases. The specimen comprised CD4+ or CD8+ T cells sorted from blood, sampled in a trial of the OX40 agonist ivuxolimab. As DNA, the CDR3 is TGTGCCACCTCTAGCGGAACGAACACCGGGGAGCTGTTTTTT. Protein: CATSSGTNTGELFF.